This T cell receptor beta chain was documented in a study of T cells after yellow fever vaccination (dated by TCRdb to the late 2010s). About the study as a whole: The SMART-Seq v4 Ultra Low Input RNA kit was used to prepare libraries from fractions with low cell numbers. To track T-cell clones before and after primary and booster YFV17D yellow fever vaccination, bulk TCR alpha and beta repertoires were sequenced longitudinally. Two healthy male donors, one aged 18 to 30 and one aged 30 to 40 years, made up the cohort. Blood samples were taken at several timepoints before and after primary and secondary immunization, and bulk PBMC replicates and cell subsets were isolated.

What the treatment or condition label conveys for this sample: live attenuated yellow fever vaccine strain. PBMCs were isolated from peripheral blood using a standard Ficoll-Paque protocol. Dynabeads CD4 and CD8 positive selection kits were used to isolate CD4 and CD8 T-cell fractions. RNA was extracted with TriZol from bulk PBMCs, CD4 and CD8 fractions, and dextramer-positive and dextramer-negative fractions. This clonotype was picked up many times. Its antigen is not yet known. No clone much larger than this one lies a single base away; base qualities are absent. The paper as a whole reports these results and caveats: After the booster, most of the clones that had expanded following primary vaccination were detected again (about 95% of CD4 and around 88% of CD8), which suggests that memory was broadly maintained. Because abundant contaminating clonotypes from the bulk population could be contained in FACS-sorted repertoires, computational filtering was required. A small fraction of clonotypes showed up in both the CD4 and CD8 compartments, probably as a result of convergent recombination. Because the study included only a couple of donors, the extent to which the findings can be generalized is limited. Compared with the primary T-cell response, the secondary T-cell response was weaker but faster, peaking on day 5 rather than day 15.

TCR cDNA was made using 5'RACE template switching, a step that added a universal primer site and unique molecular identifiers. Priming of cDNA synthesis was performed from both the TCR alpha and TCR beta constant segments. Library amplification used two PCR steps, and the second PCR step added sample barcodes and sequencing adapters. Sequencing of the libraries was done on either Illumina HiSeq 2500 (2x100 bp) or NovaSeq (2x150 bp). The study's processing was this. Demultiplexing of reads and collapsing into UMI consensus sequences were performed with MIGEC, and V(D)J alignment was carried out with MiXCR. Clonotypes responding to the vaccine were identified with edgeR on replicate PBMC samples, with the criteria of FDR below 0.01 and a log2 fold change above 5 up to day 15. CD4 or CD8 identity was assigned to each bulk clonotype according to whether the clonotype was present at higher abundance in the sequenced CD4 repertoire or the sequenced CD8 repertoire. TCRdb handled the public reads itself, with Q25 trimming in fastp and clone calling in MiXCR, and kept productive beta chains. Every distinct CDR3 protein forms one entry, paired with its most common genes and DNA. The V and J calls here are based on TCRdb, not the publication. The sample contains about 30,000 distinct CDR3 sequences, 4.4% of them found a single time. About half of the sample is held by the ten biggest clonotypes.

Including the terminal cysteine and phenylalanine, the CDR3 comprises 16 residues. The entry retains the CDR3 DNA only, 48 bases that are in frame from base 1. In the germline V gene, CDR1 corresponds to MNHEY and CDR2 to SVGAGI. The trim is 2 bases for V and 1 base for J, with a gap of 15 bases between the germline ends. The sample consisted of CD8+ T cells sorted from PBMCs, taken 5 days after the yellow fever booster vaccination. The chain uses TRBV6-5 and TRBJ2-7; a weak D assignment points to TRBD2 (5 bases agree). This clonotype was sampled from a man aged 25-40 years who received the YFV17D yellow fever vaccine. The DNA reads as follows: TGTGCCAGCAGTTACAGGAAAGCCCCGGGATCCTACGAGCAGTACTTC. The translation is CASSYRKAPGSYEQYF.